The source of this T cell receptor (beta chain) is a study of blood T cell repertoires in COVID-19. The CDR3 sequence is 16 residues long. Losses at the gene ends were 3 bases for V and 0 bases for J; bases not matched to a gene: 5. CDR1 and CDR2 (germline): MDHEN, SYDVKM. The data were produced by immunoSEQ multiplex PCR, yet TCRdb's version contains in-frame clones alone and is incomplete. The data contain about 250,000 clones, 85% to 90% of them singletons. The V call is TRBV28, the J call TRBJ2-1; 7 bases match TRBD2. Material for sequencing was PBMCs or T cells enriched from blood (not recorded which). This receptor was obtained from a man younger than 35 who had recovered from COVID-19. The CDR3 DNA reads TGTGCCAGCAGTTTCGTGGCGGGAGACTCCTACAATGAGCAGTTCTTC. Translating it yields CASSFVAGDSYNEQFF.